The rows below give T cell receptor beta chains drawn from one sample of a study of blood T cell repertoires in COVID-19. Some clones are missing from TCRdb's copy, which holds only in-frame ones; the method was immunoSEQ multiplex PCR. Of more than 95,000 clones listed, about 87% were seen once; the top ten hold 15%. The sample comprised peripheral blood. The receptors were gathered from a man aged 45-65 years with acute or convalescent COVID-19. Each CDR3 is given with its conserved first and last residue. A D gene is named only where the DNA matches it firmly.

15	TRBV5-1	TRBD1	TRBJ2-7	CASSFGWGQQYEQYF
15	TRBV4-1	NA	TRBJ2-1	CASSLSASSYNEQFF
13	TRBV5-1	NA	TRBJ2-7	CASSRGVTYEQYF
14	TRBV2	TRBD1	TRBJ2-2	CASSEKGATGELFF
15	TRBV5-5	NA	TRBJ1-2	CASSLGYGGIYGYTF
15	TRBV9	NA	TRBJ1-6	CASSVDGRNNSPLHF
12	TRBV12-3/TRBV12-4	NA	TRBJ2-1	CASSPTAQGQFF
15	TRBV11-2	TRBD2	TRBJ2-1	CASSRSGRGGNEQFF
15	TRBV25-1	TRBD1	TRBJ1-2	CASSDSDRAGYGYTF
16	TRBV7-2	NA	TRBJ2-1	CASSGPGLQFYNEQFF
16	TRBV30	NA	TRBJ1-2	CAWSLSIRGEAYGYTF
14	TRBV28	NA	TRBJ2-5	CASSLRGSRETQYF
14	TRBV2	NA	TRBJ1-1	CASILDRQNTEAFF
14	TRBV7-9	TRBD2	TRBJ2-5	CASSPSGGSETQYF
17	TRBV24-1	TRBD1	TRBJ2-7	CATSDHSGTGSSYEQYF
16	TRBV13	TRBD2	TRBJ2-3	CASSSYSGTSTDTQYF
14	TRBV28	TRBD2	TRBJ2-7	CASSLSGSDREQYF
17	TRBV10-3	TRBD1	TRBJ1-6	CAISESRTGGVGSPLHF
14	TRBV5-1	NA	TRBJ2-3	CASSFGQKRDTQYF
15	TRBV11-2	TRBD2	TRBJ2-2	CASSLAGGPVGELFF
13	TRBV5-6	NA	TRBJ2-1	CASSGQGGIEQFF
15	TRBV27	TRBD1	TRBJ1-2	CASSPYRGRLDGYTF
14	TRBV9	NA	TRBJ2-3	CASSVASGTDTQYF
15	TRBV29-1	TRBD1	TRBJ1-1	CSVAGGQGARTEAFF
15	TRBV5-1	TRBD2	TRBJ2-2	CASSLGLAGAGELFF
12	TRBV7-9	NA	TRBJ2-3	CASSPTGETQYF
14	TRBV11-2	NA	TRBJ2-3	CASSPQSKGDTQYF
14	TRBV6-1	NA	TRBJ1-5	CASSEQGQTQPQHF
14	TRBV6-5	TRBD1	TRBJ2-3	CASGAPRGQDTQYF
14	TRBV27	TRBD2	TRBJ2-1	CASSLSGGPNEQFF
13	TRBV12-3/TRBV12-4	TRBD1	TRBJ1-2	CASTRGTGNGYTF
16	TRBV3-1/TRBV3-2	TRBD2	TRBJ2-2	CASSQELAGKTGELFF
11	TRBV2	NA	TRBJ2-7	CASMTSYEQYF
12	TRBV3-1/TRBV3-2	NA	TRBJ2-7	CASSQTRNEQYF
14	TRBV21-1	NA	TRBJ2-4	CASRDSQAKNIQYF
14	TRBV27	TRBD2	TRBJ2-7	CASSFYSGSYEQYF
16	TRBV3-1/TRBV3-2	NA	TRBJ2-6	CASSQPPGSGANVLTF
14	TRBV29-1	TRBD2	TRBJ2-1	CSTGLAGAYNEQFF
15	TRBV24-1	NA	TRBJ2-7	CATSDSYGGSYEQYF
13	TRBV12-3/TRBV12-4	TRBD2	TRBJ2-1	CASSEGLNKAQFF
16	TRBV5-1	TRBD1	TRBJ2-5	CASSLGVQGARETQYF
16	TRBV24-1	TRBD2	TRBJ2-1	CATSDITSGSLNEQFF
17	TRBV7-6	TRBD2	TRBJ2-7	CASSPVPTSFSSYEQYF
16	TRBV5-4	TRBD1	TRBJ2-1	CASSPFLGQAPTEQFF
14	TRBV19	TRBD2	TRBJ2-1	CASSTGLAVDEQFF
14	TRBV24-1	TRBD1	TRBJ1-2	CATSDPDRGSGYTF
16	TRBV19	TRBD2	TRBJ2-1	CASSEYGLAANNEQFF
14	TRBV7-9	TRBD2	TRBJ2-3	CASSLGGSVDTQYF
17	TRBV6-1	NA	TRBJ2-3	CASSEFQDIVSTDTQYF
14	TRBV27	TRBD2	TRBJ2-7	CASSQIAGVGEQYF
16	TRBV11-3	TRBD1	TRBJ1-1	CASSFPYRGGYTEAFF
16	TRBV4-1	TRBD2	TRBJ2-7	CASSQVSSGGSYEQYF
14	TRBV15	NA	TRBJ2-7	CATSRVTRAGEQYF
15	TRBV6-5	TRBD2	TRBJ2-1	CASSYSVAGASEQFF